This record looks at one TCR beta chain sequence and its context. Trimming removed 5 bases at V and 8 bases at J, with 7 bases between. This CDR3 is built from 11 residues. The germline V gene has CDR1 KGHSY and CDR2 FQNENV. These data are taken from a study of blood T cell repertoires in COVID-19. Whole-study context: COVID-19 samples from acute and convalescent phases originated in the United States, Italy and Spain. Sample material is recorded as cDNA or gDNA derived from T cells, B-cell-depleted T cells, or PBMCs.

Authors' analysis steps: Reference gene primer amplification yielded estimated nucleated cell counts. The protocol was immunoSEQ multiplex PCR, while the TCRdb copy is restricted to in-frame clones and leaves out a portion. V, J and clone size are taken as reported in that table, and D and trimming were inferred from the DNA itself. Here the sample spans 280,000 or so clones, 65% to 90% being singletons. The sample comprised peripheral blood. The chain joins TRBV16 to TRBJ2-1; no firm D call. The source of this sequence is a human donor in a cohort sampled during active COVID-19. CDR3 DNA: TGTGCCAGCAGCTCGGTGGATGAGCAGTTCTTC. This encodes CASSSVDEQFF.